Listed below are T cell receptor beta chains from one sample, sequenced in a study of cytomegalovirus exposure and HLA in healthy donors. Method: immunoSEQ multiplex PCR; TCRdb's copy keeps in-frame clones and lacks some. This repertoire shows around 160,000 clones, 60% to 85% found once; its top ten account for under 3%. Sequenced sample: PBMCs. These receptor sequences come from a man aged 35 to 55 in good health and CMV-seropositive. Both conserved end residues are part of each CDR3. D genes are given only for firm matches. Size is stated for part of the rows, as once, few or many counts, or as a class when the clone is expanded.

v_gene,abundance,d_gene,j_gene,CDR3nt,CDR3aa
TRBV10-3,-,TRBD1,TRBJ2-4,TGTGCCATCAGAGATCACGGGACAGTGGAAAACATTCAGTACTTC,CAIRDHGTVENIQYF
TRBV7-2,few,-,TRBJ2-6,TGTGCCAGCAGCTTAACGGGACAAAGCTCTGGGGCCAACGTCCTGACTTTC,CASSLTGQSSGANVLTF
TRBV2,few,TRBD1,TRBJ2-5,TGTGCCAGCAGTGTGCAGGGGGCGGGAAGGGAGACCCAGTACTTC,CASSVQGAGRETQYF
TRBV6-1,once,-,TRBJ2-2,TGTGCCAGCAGTGGATCCGGGACAATCACCCTCGGGGAGCTGTTTTTT,CASSGSGTITLGELFF
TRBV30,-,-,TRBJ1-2,TGTGCCTGGAGTCTCGGACAGAGCTATGGCTACACCTTC,CAWSLGQSYGYTF
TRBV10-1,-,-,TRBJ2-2,TGCGCCAGCAGTGAATCCCGACAGAACACCGGGGAGCTGTTTTTT,CASSESRQNTGELFF
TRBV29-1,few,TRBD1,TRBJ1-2,TGCAGCGGTCTCTCGGACAGGGATAACTATGGCTACACCTTC,CSGLSDRDNYGYTF
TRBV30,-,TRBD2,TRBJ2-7,TGTGCCTGGAGTGTCGGCGGGGGGACCTACGAGCAGTACTTC,CAWSVGGGTYEQYF
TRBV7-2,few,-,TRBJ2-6,TGTGCCAGCAGCCTACCCAGGGGGGCCAACGTCCTGACTTTC,CASSLPRGANVLTF
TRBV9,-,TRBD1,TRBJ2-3,TGTGCCAGCAGCCCGTGGGACAGACGCACAGATACGCAGTATTTT,CASSPWDRRTDTQYF
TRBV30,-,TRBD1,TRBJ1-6,TGTGCCTGGGGGGGACAGGGTAATTCACCCCTCCACTTT,CAWGGQGNSPLHF
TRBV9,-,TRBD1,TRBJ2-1,TGTGCCAGCAGCGTAGCCCCCCCCGGACAGGGATACAATGAGCAGTTCTTC,CASSVAPPGQGYNEQFF
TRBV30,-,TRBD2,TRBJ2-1,TGTGCCTGGTCAGGCGGGAGGGCCGTGGGCTCCTACAATGAGCAGTTCTTC,CAWSGGRAVGSYNEQFF
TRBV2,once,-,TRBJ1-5,TGTGCCAGCAGGAGGGCAAATAGCAATCAGCCCCAGCATTTT,CASRRANSNQPQHF
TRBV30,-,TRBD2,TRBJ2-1,TGTGCCTGGAGCTCCAACCTAGCGGGAGGGCCGTATGAGCAGTTCTTC,CAWSSNLAGGPYEQFF
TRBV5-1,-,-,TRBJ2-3,TGCGCCAGCAGCTTCGTAGGGAGGATGGCAGATACGCAGTATTTT,CASSFVGRMADTQYF
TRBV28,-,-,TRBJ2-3,TGTGCCAGCAGTTCCCGGGACATTAGCACAGATACGCAGTATTTT,CASSSRDISTDTQYF
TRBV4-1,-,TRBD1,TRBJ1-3,TGCGCCAGCACCGGGACAGCACTTACTGGAAACACCATATATTTT,CASTGTALTGNTIYF
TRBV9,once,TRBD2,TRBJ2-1,TGTGCCAGCAGCGGTCTAGCGGCATCCTCCTCCTACAATGAGCAGTTCTTC,CASSGLAASSSYNEQFF
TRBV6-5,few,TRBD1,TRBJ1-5,TGTGCCAGCAGTTACTCGACAGGGGGCCGGCCCCAGCATTTT,CASSYSTGGRPQHF